These 17 T cell receptor beta chains originate from one sample sequenced in a study of OX40 agonist ivuxolimab in advanced cancers. Clones were read by immunoSEQ multiplex PCR, and TCRdb kept only the in-frame ones, dropping some. The sample holds about 62,000 clones, 85% seen once. Sequenced here: CD4+ or CD8+ T cells sorted from blood, sampled in a trial of the OX40 agonist ivuxolimab. Receptor source: an adult with an advanced solid tumor such as melanoma, head and neck, liver or kidney cancer.

The rearrangement links TRBV9 to TRBJ2-5; possibly TRBD1 for D (6 bases). Germline V gene sequence: CDR1 SGDLS, CDR2 YYNGEE. The CDR3 contains 14 residues. Trimming removed 0 bases at V and 5 bases at J, with 11 bases between. The CDR3 here is CASSVEQGWETQYF. The CDR3 DNA sequence: TGTGCCAGCAGCGTAGAACAGGGTTGGGAGACCCAGTACTTC. Variable domain in full (rest from reference TRBV9 and TRBJ2-5): DSGVTQTPKHLITATGQRVTLRCSPRSGDLSVYWYQQSLDQGLQFLIQYYNGEERAKGNILERFSAQQFPDLHSELNLSSLELGDSALYFCASSVEQGWETQYFGPGTRLLVL.

This clone was picked up a small number of times. The chain employs TRBV5-4 and TRBJ1-1; 9 bases match TRBD1. V dropped 5 bases and J dropped 0; count of bases not matched to a gene: 5. The CDR3 loop spans 15 amino acids. Germline loops: CDR1 SGHNT, CDR2 YYREEE (reference sequence). In nucleotides, the CDR3 is TGTGCCAGCAGGATACAGGGGGCTATGAACACTGAAGCTTTCTTT. This translates into CASRIQGAMNTEAFF.

This chain links TRBV28 with TRBJ1-5; D is ambiguous. Germline-derived CDR1 and CDR2 are MDHEN and SYDVKM. This CDR3 spans 19 amino acids. V dropped 3 bases and J dropped 0 bases, with 21 bases sitting between them. The CDR3 protein is CASSLSNAVRPYSNQPQHF. CDR3 sequence (DNA): TGTGCCAGCAGTTTGTCGAACGCGGTCCGACCTTATAGCAATCAGCCCCAGCATTTT.

J is TRBJ1-2 and V is TRBV28, with 8 nucleotides matching TRBD1. CDR3 length: 15 amino acids. V trimming: 2 bases; J trimming: 5 bases; junction bases outside the gene matches: 7. CDR1 and CDR2 (germline): MDHEN, SYDVKM. CDR3 sequence: CASSLRQGIGYGYTF. CDR3 sequence (DNA): TGTGCCAGCAGTTTAAGACAGGGGATAGGATATGGCTACACCTTC.

V gene TRBV7-3 combines with J gene TRBJ2-1; TRBD2 matches 8 bases. V was pared by 4 bases and J by 6 bases, with 5 bases of the junction left unmatched. CDR1 is SGHTA and CDR2 is FQGTGA in the germline V gene. The CDR3 contains 14 residues. The chain's CDR3 is CASSSGGLINEQFF. CDR3 DNA sequence: TGTGCCAGCAGCTCGGGAGGGCTAATCAATGAGCAGTTCTTC.

A remark on this clone: One end of the junction varies from germline; a read error may be responsible. The same CDR3 arises from other DNA sequences in this sample as well. This chain uses TRBV6-4 with TRBJ1-5; 10 nucleotides match TRBD1. The CDR3 is made up of 13 amino acids. Germline V lookup: CDR1 MRHNA, CDR2 SNTAGT. This CDR3 reads CARTGTGDEPQHF. The CDR3 DNA follows: TGCGCCAGAACCGGGACAGGGGACGAGCCCCAGCATTTT.

The chain combines TRBV7-9 with TRBJ2-1; D gene unclear. V was cut by 5 bases and J by 8 bases, with 10 bases left in between. The CDR3 length is 12 residues. Per germline, CDR1 SEHNR and CDR2 FQNEAQ (reference sequence). The CDR3: CASSPRNDEQFF. CDR3 coding DNA: TGTGCCAGCAGCCCCCGGAACGATGAGCAGTTCTTC.

The rearrangement uses TRBV6-6 and TRBJ2-7; 11 bases are a match to TRBD2. The CDR3 extends over 14 amino acids. Germline V lookup: CDR1 MNHNY, CDR2 SVGAGI (reference sequence). With 4 bases clipped from V and 6 bases from J, the junction kept 5 bases outside the gene matches. In DNA form, the CDR3 reads TGTGCCAGCAGTTTCGGGGGACTAGCGGCCGAGCAGTACTTC. Its translation is CASSFGGLAAEQYF.

The chain employs TRBV2 and TRBJ2-2; D unresolved. CDR1 is SNHLY and CDR2 is FYNNEI in the germline V gene. This CDR3 is 14 amino acids long. Trimming left V 1 base short and J 0 bases short, with 3 bases between. The DNA for the CDR3 is TGTGCCAGCAGTGAAGGAACGAACACCGGGGAGCTGTTTTTT. Its protein product is CASSEGTNTGELFF.

The V gene is TRBV6-1, the J gene TRBJ1-4; 9 bases map to TRBD1. The length of the CDR3 is 15 residues. Germline trimming cut 1 base from V and 7 bases from J; bases unmatched to any gene: 4. CDR1 and CDR2 from the germline V gene are MNHNS and SASEGT. CDR3 nucleotides: TGTGCCAGCAGTGAAGGGGACAGGGTTACTGAAAAACTGTTTTTT. Translated: CASSEGDRVTEKLFF.

The chain couples TRBV28 to TRBJ1-2, with 9 bases aligning to TRBD1. Germline CDR1 and CDR2: MDHEN and SYDVKM. This CDR3 spans 13 amino acids. J gave up 0 bases and V 8 bases, and 1 base lay outside the gene matches. This CDR3 is CASRTGANYGYTF. The CDR3 nucleotides read TGTGCCAGCCGGACAGGGGCTAACTATGGCTACACCTTC.

This clone has a single count. This chain connects TRBV7-9 to TRBJ2-3; TRBD2 agrees at 12 bases. V lost 1 base to trimming and J lost 4 bases; unmatched junction nucleotides: 9. CDR3 size: 18 residues. The germline CDR1 and CDR2 sequences are SEHNR and FQNEAQ (reference sequence). Written as DNA, the CDR3 is TGTGCCAGCAGCTTAGGGACTAGCGGGATGGTCCTTGCAGATACGCAGTATTTT. Its translation is CASSLGTSGMVLADTQYF.

The V and J genes are TRBV7-3 and TRBJ1-6, with a tentative D call TRBD1 (5 bases). This CDR3 spans 15 amino acids. The V and J ends lost 5 bases and 7 bases respectively, with 15 bases between them. Germline V CDR1 and CDR2: SGHTA, FQGTGA. CDR3 sequence reads: CASSPGQGSNSPLHF. CDR3 nucleotide sequence: TGTGCCAGCAGCCCGGGGCAGGGATCCAATTCACCCCTCCACTTT.

This clone appeared once. The chain is built from TRBV30 and TRBJ1-1; TRBD1 matches 7 bases. The CDR3 is 14 amino acids. Germline V lookup: CDR1 GTSNPN, CDR2 SVGIG (reference sequence). J gave up 4 bases and V 4 bases, and 9 bases lay outside the gene matches. The CDR3: CAWKTGDRSTEAFF. DNA of the CDR3: TGTGCCTGGAAAACAGGGGATAGGAGCACTGAAGCTTTCTTT.

V gene TRBV5-4 combines with J gene TRBJ2-5; 7 bases match TRBD2. Per germline, CDR1 SGHNT and CDR2 YYREEE (reference sequence). Trimming took 2 bases from V and 2 from J; bases not matched to a gene: 6. This CDR3 spans 15 amino acids. This CDR3 reads CASSFRASGQETQYF. As DNA, the CDR3 is TGTGCCAGCAGCTTTCGGGCTAGCGGACAAGAGACCCAGTACTTC.

V and J are TRBV9 and TRBJ2-2, with D unclear. The germline CDR1 and CDR2 sequences are SGDLS and YYNGEE. Trimming shortened V by 1 base and J by 1 base, and 11 bases separated the two germline ends. The CDR3 loop spans 16 amino acids. The CDR3 DNA is TGTGCCAGCAGCGTATATCTTGGATGGAACACCGGGGAGCTGTTTTTT. Translated: CASSVYLGWNTGELFF. The full variable domain, its missing parts supplied by reference TRBV9 and TRBJ2-2, is DSGVTQTPKHLITATGQRVTLRCSPRSGDLSVYWYQQSLDQGLQFLIQYYNGEERAKGNILERFSAQQFPDLHSELNLSSLELGDSALYFCASSVYLGWNTGELFFGEGSRLTVL.

This clone showed up just once. The chain recombines TRBV18 with TRBJ2-7, with a tentative D call TRBD1 (5 bases). Trimming took 2 bases from V and 5 from J, leaving 10 bases between them. Germline V gene sequence: CDR1 KGHSH, CDR2 LQKENI. The CDR3 spans 13 residues. As DNA, the CDR3 is TGTGCCAGCTCACCAGCAGGGCTAAACGAGCAGTACTTC. Its protein is CASSPAGLNEQYF.